This entry concerns a single T cell receptor beta chain. The antigen remains unidentified. The data are from a study of OX40 agonist ivuxolimab in advanced cancers. Clones were sequenced by immunoSEQ multiplex PCR, and TCRdb holds only the in-frame ones, with some missing. The data contain 20,000 to 25,000 clones, over 60% of them singletons. The CDR3 runs 13 residues. Deletions cut 1 base from V and 6 bases from J, with 9 bases between. CDR1 SEHNR and CDR2 FQNEAQ come from the germline V gene (reference sequence). Findings and limits, study-wide: Normalized T-cell clonal expansion was also low in some nonresponders.

The source was CD4+ or CD8+ T cells sorted from blood, collected in a trial of the OX40 agonist ivuxolimab. V and J are TRBV7-9 and TRBJ1-1; D is uncertain. This receptor was identified in an adult with an advanced solid tumor such as melanoma, head and neck, liver or kidney cancer. The CDR3 region has the DNA TGTGCCAGCAGCTTAGGCGCGGGAGCTGAAGCTTTCTTT. Amino acid sequence: CASSLGAGAEAFF.